These 2 T cell receptor beta chains were all obtained from the same sample, sequenced in a study of T-cell memory formation after mild COVID-19. Each CDR3 protein is one row after TCRdb ran MiXCR on the 5' RACE reads. The sample records roughly 350,000 distinct CDR3 sequences, roughly 13% being singletons. Sequences were obtained from PBMCs or a T cell subset sorted from them (not recorded which). The receptor set was obtained from a man younger than 35 who had mild COVID-19 (a few samples of this study predate the infection). Cell type and time point are not known.

This clonotype occurred a few times. This rearrangement joins TRBV3-1 to TRBJ1-1; D gene uncertain. The V end lost 0 bases, the J end lost 4 bases, and 9 bases lay between the germline ends. Germline V gene data show CDR1 as LGHDT and CDR2 as YNNKEL (reference sequence). The CDR3 consists of 14 residues. DNA for the CDR3: TGTGCCAGCAGCCAAGACTTCCGAGGCACTGAAGCTTTCTTT. Translated, it gives CASSQDFRGTEAFF.

The gene calls are TRBV12-3 or TRBV12-4 and TRBJ2-5; no firm D call. This CDR3 spans 14 amino acids. V dropped 2 bases and J dropped 1 base, with 8 bases sitting between them. In DNA, the CDR3 is TGTGCCAGCAGTTTACCAGAAAGCCAAGAGACCCAGTACTTC. Residues: CASSLPESQETQYF.